The 20 T cell receptor beta chains below all came from one sample that was sequenced in a study of T cell responses to AZD1222 COVID-19 vaccine. TCRdb's table, derived via immunoSEQ multiplex PCR, lists solely in-frame clones and lacks some. The profile shows about 85,000 clones, 86% of them singletons. The sequencing here drew on peripheral blood, taken on day 0 of AZD1222 vaccination. The receptors stem from an adult in good health.

Points on this clone: Other DNA sequences in the same sample also yield this CDR3. The chain uses TRBV28 and TRBJ1-4; 12 positions agree with TRBD1. From germline, CDR1 is MDHEN and CDR2 SYDVKM. The CDR3 extends over 14 amino acids. The trim removed 5 bases at V and 5 bases at J, leaving 0 bases unmatched. CDR3 residues: CASSGTGGNEKLFF. The CDR3 bases are TGTGCCAGCAGTGGGACAGGGGGCAATGAAAAACTGTTTTTT.

This clone was seen a handful of times. The J gene is TRBJ1-5, the V gene TRBV6-1; TRBD1 aligns across 7 bases. Per germline, CDR1 MNHNS and CDR2 SASEGT. V lost 2 bases to trimming and J lost 5 bases; unmatched junction nucleotides: 6. The CDR3 is 15 amino acids. CDR3 sequence: CASSERGRRDQPQHF. In nucleotides, the CDR3 is TGTGCCAGCAGTGAAAGGGGGCGAAGGGATCAGCCCCAGCATTTT.

This chain connects TRBV10-1 to TRBJ1-1; the D gene is possibly TRBD1 (5 bases). V lost 2 bases and J lost 4, with 8 bases in between. Germline V CDR1 and CDR2: WNHNN, SYGVQD (reference sequence). This CDR3 is built from 13 residues. CDR3 region: CASSEGARTEAFF. The CDR3 DNA reads TGCGCCAGCAGTGAGGGGGCGCGCACTGAAGCTTTCTTT.

The rearrangement joins TRBV27 to TRBJ1-4, with 10 bases that match TRBD1. Trimming removed 5 bases from V and 8 bases from J; junction bases left unmatched: 8. This CDR3 comprises 15 residues. CDR1 is MNHEY, CDR2 SMNVEV, per germline (reference sequence). CDR3 nucleotides: TGTGCCAGCAGTCCACCGGGACAGGGGACCGAAAAACTGTTTTTT. Translating it yields CASSPPGQGTEKLFF.

The J gene is TRBJ1-4, the V gene TRBV5-6; 7 bases align to TRBD1. Germline V gene data show CDR1 as SGHDT and CDR2 as YYEEEE. The ends lost 3 bases at V and 1 base at J; junction bases unmatched: 0. The CDR3 contains 14 residues. The CDR3 region has the DNA TGTGCCAGCAGCTACAGGGGAACTAATGAAAAACTGTTTTTT. Amino acids: CASSYRGTNEKLFF.

The V and J genes are TRBV28 and TRBJ1-5; D possibly corresponds to TRBD1 (6 bases). CDR1 and CDR2 (germline): MDHEN, SYDVKM. V was cut by 2 bases and J by 9 bases, with 14 bases left in between. The CDR3 has 14 amino acids. Here the CDR3 reads CASSLRGMDRPQHF. The CDR3 DNA sequence: TGTGCCAGCAGTTTAAGGGGGATGGATCGGCCCCAGCATTTT. The full variable domain, with the rest looked up from reference TRBV28 and TRBJ1-5, is DVKVTQSSRYLVKRTGEKVFLECVQDMDHENMFWYRQDPGLGLRLIYFSYDVKMKEKGDIPEGYSVSREKKERFSLILESASTNQTSMYLCASSLRGMDRPQHFGDGTRLSIL.

V usage is TRBV6-4 and J usage is TRBJ2-4; D gene unclear. The CDR3 runs to 15 residues. Germline V lookup: CDR1 MRHNA, CDR2 SNTAGT. V lost 5 bases to trimming and J lost 0 bases, with 11 bases between them. CDR3 nucleotide sequence: TGTGCCAGCAGTCCTGCGCTGTTAGCCAAAAACATTCAGTACTTC. This translates into CASSPALLAKNIQYF.

The count of this clone is one. Here the CDR3 reads CASSTQGDPYNEQFF. As DNA, the CDR3 is TGTGCCAGCAGTACCCAGGGGGATCCATACAATGAGCAGTTCTTC. The genes are TRBV2 and TRBJ2-1, with TRBD1 matching 7 bases. This CDR3 spans 15 amino acids. With V trimmed by 5 bases and J by 4 bases, 8 bases remained unmatched. Germline values: CDR1 SNHLY, CDR2 FYNNEI. The full variable domain, rest sourced from reference TRBV2 and TRBJ2-1, is EPEVTQTPSHQVTQMGQEVILRCVPISNHLYFYWYRQILGQKVEFLVSFYNNEISEKSEIFDDQFSVERPDGSNFTLKIRSTKLEDSAMYFCASSTQGDPYNEQFFGPGTRLTVL.

V and J are TRBV19 and TRBJ1-3; 7 bases map to TRBD1. The CDR3 contains 14 residues. The V and J ends lost 6 bases and 0 bases, in that order; junction bases with no gene match: 2. Germline values: CDR1 LNHDA, CDR2 SQIVND (reference sequence). The CDR3 is CASRPGGSGNTIYF. In DNA, the CDR3 is TGTGCCAGTAGACCAGGGGGCTCTGGAAACACCATATATTTT.

In its sample, this clone was seen once. CDR3 residues: CASSEQGPNSPLHF. CDR3 in DNA: TGTGCCAGCTCAGAACAGGGACCTAATTCACCCCTCCACTTT. The chain has TRBV6-5 and TRBJ1-6; tentatively, D is TRBD1 (6 bases). This CDR3 is built from 14 residues. Trimming left V 8 bases short and J 6 bases short, with 14 bases between. Per the germline V gene, CDR1 is MNHEY and CDR2 is SVGAGI.

This clone was recorded only once. The V call is TRBV7-9, the J call TRBJ2-5, with D uncertain. V was clipped by 4 bases and J by 5 bases, with 8 bases between them. The CDR3 loop spans 12 amino acids. The V gene's germline CDR1 is SEHNR and CDR2 FQNEAQ (reference sequence). The CDR3 protein is CASSWSRETQYF. The CDR3 DNA reads as TGTGCCAGCAGCTGGTCGAGGGAGACCCAGTACTTC.

The chain uses TRBV11-3 and TRBJ2-1; tentatively, D is TRBD2 (6 bases). This CDR3 has 15 amino acids. Germline CDR1 SGHNT, CDR2 YENEEA. Trimming removed 2 bases at V and 4 bases at J, with 12 bases between. The CDR3 is CASSLSGHSYNEQFF. The DNA for the CDR3 is TGTGCCAGCAGCTTAAGCGGGCACTCGTACAATGAGCAGTTCTTC.

The V gene is TRBV28, the J gene TRBJ2-7, with 8 nucleotides matching TRBD2. The V gene end was trimmed by 5 bases and the J gene end by 2 bases; junction bases not matched to a gene: 5. Germline assignment: CDR1 MDHEN and CDR2 SYDVKM. The CDR3 contains 14 residues. This chain's CDR3 is CASSRPGGAYEQYF. DNA for the CDR3: TGTGCCAGCAGTAGACCCGGGGGGGCCTACGAGCAGTACTTC.

This chain uses TRBV4-1 with TRBJ1-2; a possible D gene is TRBD1 (5 bases). Per germline, CDR1 MGHRA and CDR2 YSYEKL. The CDR3 loop spans 15 amino acids. The V and J ends lost 1 base and 3 bases respectively, with 12 bases between them. CDR3 in DNA: TGCGCCAGCAGCCAAGGGGCAGGGTACGACTATGGCTACACCTTC. It is translated as CASSQGAGYDYGYTF.

The chain recombines TRBV28 with TRBJ1-2, with 9 bases that match TRBD1. Germline V gene lookup returns CDR1 MDHEN and CDR2 SYDVKM. This CDR3 comprises 15 residues. Germline trimming cut 5 bases from V and 5 bases from J; bases unmatched to any gene: 9. CDR3 sequence reads: CASSVGGTGIYGYTF. The CDR3, as DNA: TGTGCCAGCAGTGTTGGGGGGACAGGGATATATGGCTACACCTTC.

The rearrangement links TRBV6-2 or TRBV6-3 to TRBJ1-4; D is unclear. The CDR3 spans 14 residues. V was trimmed by 2 bases and J by 5 bases, leaving 9 bases between them. The germline CDR1 and CDR2 sequences are MNHEY and SVGEGT. The CDR3 reads CASSYVTGNEKLFF. In nucleotides, the CDR3 is TGTGCCAGCAGTTACGTAACGGGGAATGAAAAACTGTTTTTT.

For the CDR3, the DNA is TGTGCCAGCAGCCCCCGGGGACAGGGGGCGCTTAAGAGTGGCTACACCTTC. Encoded protein: CASSPRGQGALKSGYTF. The rearrangement uses TRBV7-2 and TRBJ1-2; 12 bases fit TRBD1. This CDR3 has 17 residues. Per germline, CDR1 SGHTA and CDR2 FQGNSA. With V trimmed by 5 bases and J by 7 bases, 14 bases remained unmatched.

This rearrangement joins TRBV3-1 (or the pseudogene TRBV3-2) to TRBJ2-2; possibly TRBD1 for D (5 bases). The CDR3 contains 14 residues. Germline CDR1 LGHDT, CDR2 YNNKEL (reference sequence). Trimming stripped 4 bases from V and 4 bases from J, with 10 bases between. CDR3 nucleotides: TGTGCCAGCAGCCGTGACAGAAGCACCGGGGAGCTGTTTTTT. It specifies CASSRDRSTGELFF.

This chain links TRBV6-4 with TRBJ2-1; 12 bases fit TRBD2. With V trimmed by 0 bases and J by 7 bases, 4 bases remained unmatched. The CDR3 has 16 amino acids. Germline V gives CDR1 MRHNA, CDR2 SNTAGT. CDR3 DNA: TGTGCCAGCAGTGACTCCCTAGCGGGGGGGGATAATGAGCAGTTCTTC. It yields the protein CASSDSLAGGDNEQFF.

The chain joins TRBV5-1 to TRBJ1-1; 9 bases fit TRBD1. V gave up 2 bases and J gave up 4 bases; unmatched junction bases: 6. The CDR3 is made up of 15 amino acids. In germline, CDR1 is SGHRS, CDR2 YFSETQ. The CDR3 coding sequence is TGCGCCAGCAGCTTAACGGGACAGGGCGGCACTGAAGCTTTCTTT. Protein: CASSLTGQGGTEAFF.